The T cell receptor (beta chain) described here comes from a study of OX40 agonist ivuxolimab in advanced cancers. Across the whole study: Those enrolled were approximately 87% male, with a mean age of approximately 60 years and ages from about 20 to 79. General study results and limits: Fewer expanded clones were found on average in CD4+ than in CD8+ T cells. CD4+ and CD8+ blood T cells expanded clonally by week 6 at 0.1 to 3.0 mg/kg. Certain nonresponders likewise exhibited a low normalized T-cell clonal expansion.

As concerns this clone: Antigen unknown.

Some clones are missing from TCRdb's copy, which holds only in-frame ones; the method was immunoSEQ multiplex PCR. The sample comprises about 41,000 clones, over 75% of which are singletons, and around 3.4% rests with the top ten. The sample was CD4+ or CD8+ T cells sorted from blood, taken in a trial of the OX40 agonist ivuxolimab. This TCR derives from an adult with an advanced solid tumor such as melanoma, head and neck, liver or kidney cancer.

This CDR3 reads CASSFGGLVRNEQFF. CDR3 nucleotides: TGTGCCAGCAGTTTTGGGGGACTAGTTAGGAATGAGCAGTTCTTC. This chain joins TRBV28 and TRBJ2-1, with 8 bases lining up with TRBD2. The CDR3 is made up of 15 amino acids. Germline V gene data show CDR1 as MDHEN and CDR2 as SYDVKM. V lost 3 bases to trimming and J lost 7 bases; unmatched junction nucleotides: 8.